Listed below are T cell receptor beta chains from one sample, sequenced in a study of cytomegalovirus exposure and HLA in healthy donors. Repertoires were generated with immunoSEQ multiplex PCR, while TCRdb's copy carries only in-frame clones and drops some. The sample has around 100,000 clones, about 77% seen once. Material: PBMCs. Receptor source: a male donor in good health and CMV-seropositive. Each CDR3 is given with its conserved first and last residue. A D gene is named only where the DNA matches it firmly. Not all rows give a size; the values are once, few, many and, for expanded clones, a class.

TRBV29-1	.	TRBJ1-1	.	TGCAGCGTTGGGGAGGGGAACACTGAAGCTTTCTTT	CSVGEGNTEAFF
TRBV6-1	once	TRBJ1-5	.	TGTGCCAGCAGCCCGGGGTGGGGTAGCAATCAGCCCCAGCATTTT	CASSPGWGSNQPQHF
TRBV7-9	.	TRBJ2-3	.	TGTGCCAGCAGCTTAGTGGCAGGTAGCACAGATACGCAGTATTTT	CASSLVAGSTDTQYF
TRBV7-2	.	TRBJ1-1	.	TGTGCCAGCAGCTCCGCTAGTTTCACTGAAGCTTTCTTT	CASSSASFTEAFF
TRBV28	medium-sized	TRBJ1-1	.	TGTGGAACATTGCGGGTCCCAGCTTTCTTT	CGTLRVPAFF
TRBV28	.	TRBJ1-1	.	TGTGCCAGCAGACTACGACTTCAGGGCCCTGAAGCTTTCTTT	CASRLRLQGPEAFF
TRBV10-3	.	TRBJ1-1	.	TGTGCCATCAGGGAGGAGGGATTCATTGCTGAAGCTTTCTTT	CAIREEGFIAEAFF
TRBV7-6	few	TRBJ2-1	TRBD2	TGTGCCAGCAGCTTGGCGGGACTAGCGGGAGGAGTGAATGAGCAGTTCTTC	CASSLAGLAGGVNEQFF
TRBV6-5	.	TRBJ2-1	TRBD2	TGTGCCAGCACCCAGGGTAGCGGGCTTGAGCAGTTCTTC	CASTQGSGLEQFF
TRBV29-1	.	TRBJ2-2	.	TGCAGCGTCCTGTTATGGATCCGTAAGGGGCGGGGGAACACCGGGGAGCTGTTTTTT	CSVLLWIRKGRGNTGELFF
TRBV28	.	TRBJ1-3	.	TGTGCCAGCAGCAGCGGCCTTTTTTCTGGAAACACCATATATTTT	CASSSGLFSGNTIYF
TRBV18	.	TRBJ2-2	.	TGTGCCAGCTCACTCCGGACAGAAAACACCGGGGAGCTGTTTTTT	CASSLRTENTGELFF
TRBV2	few	TRBJ2-1	TRBD2	TGTGCCACCCCTCGGGAGGGCTCCTACAATGAGCAGTTCTTC	CATPREGSYNEQFF
TRBV19	.	TRBJ2-1	.	TGTGCCAGTAATCCAACAGGGAGCTACAATGAGCAGTTCTTC	CASNPTGSYNEQFF
TRBV25-1	.	TRBJ2-6	TRBD1	TGTGCCAGCAGTGAGACAGGGGGCTCTGGGGCCAACGTCCTGACTTTC	CASSETGGSGANVLTF
TRBV6-1	few	TRBJ2-2	.	TGTGCCAGCAGTACAGTCACCGGGGAGCTGTTTTTT	CASSTVTGELFF
TRBV6-5	many	TRBJ2-1	TRBD2	TGTGCCAGCAGTTCATCTAGCGGGGGGGCCATAGAGCAGTTCTTC	CASSSSSGGAIEQFF
TRBV28	once	TRBJ2-7	.	TGTGCCAGCAGTTCTTATTGGGACGGGAGCTACGAGCAGTACTTC	CASSSYWDGSYEQYF
TRBV27	.	TRBJ1-2	TRBD1	TGTGCCAGCAGTTGGACAGGGGCCCTTAACTATGGCTACACCTTC	CASSWTGALNYGYTF
TRBV27	.	TRBJ2-2	.	TGTGCCAGCAGTTTATCTTTACTAGGAAAGCCCGGGGAGCTGTTTTTT	CASSLSLLGKPGELFF
TRBV28	once	TRBJ2-2	TRBD2	TGTGCCAGCAGTGGACGGAAAGCGGGGGAGAACACCGGGGAGCTGTTTTTT	CASSGRKAGENTGELFF
TRBV11-3	few	TRBJ2-3	.	TGTGCCAGCAGCCACCCGATTAGCGGAGATACGCAGTATTTT	CASSHPISGDTQYF